This T cell receptor (beta chain) stems from a study of blood T cell repertoires in COVID-19. Trimming at V came to 3 bases and at J to 5 bases, leaving 6 bases not matched to a gene. Per the germline V gene, CDR1 is SGHRS and CDR2 is YFSETQ. This CDR3 contains 14 residues. Only in-frame clones appear in the TCRdb table, and some are missing; sequencing was by immunoSEQ multiplex PCR. The table lists about 75,000 clones, over 75% of them singletons, with less than 9% in the top ten. This receptor was identified in a human donor in a cohort sampled during active COVID-19. The gene calls are TRBV5-1 and TRBJ2-5, with 8 bases fitting TRBD2. Sample: peripheral blood. Here the CDR3 reads CASSWRGAGETQYF. The CDR3 DNA is TGCGCCAGCAGCTGGCGGGGGGCCGGGGAGACCCAGTACTTC.